This TCR beta chain was observed in a study of blood T cell repertoires in COVID-19. A few counts support this clone. Unmatched junction bases numbered 10, after V lost 4 bases and J lost 10 bases. Germline CDR1 and CDR2: SGHNT and YYREEE (reference sequence). CDR3 length: 13 residues. Produced via immunoSEQ multiplex PCR; TCRdb's table is partial and in-frame only. The table includes 250,000 to 350,000 clones, roughly 84% detected once. This chain uses TRBV5-4 with TRBJ1-2; 7 positions agree with TRBD1. Sample: peripheral blood. The source is a human donor with COVID-19, enrolled during active disease. The donor label of this sample is uncertain. CDR3: CASSPWTGSFYTF. CDR3 DNA sequence: TGTGCCAGCAGCCCCTGGACAGGAAGCTTCTACACCTTC.